What follows are 31 T cell receptor beta chains derived from one specimen sequenced in a study of CD8 T cells in Susac syndrome. Random hexamers were used to reverse transcribe about 0.45 to 1 ug of RNA. TCRdb independently ran MiXCR on the immunoSEQ multiplex PCR reads; one entry per CDR3 protein. The sample consists of 400,000 or so distinct CDR3 sequences, around 85% of them appearing once. Sample: CD8+ T cells from PBMCs. Source of these receptors: a human donor with multiple sclerosis.

The J gene is TRBJ2-1, the V gene TRBV7-9; 7 bases line up with TRBD2. Germline-derived CDR1 and CDR2 are SEHNR and FQNEAQ (reference sequence). This CDR3 is 16 amino acids long. Trimming took 4 bases from V and 2 from J; bases not matched to a gene: 8. CDR3 loop: CASSSLGEGTYNEQFF. DNA for the CDR3: TGTGCCAGCAGCTCCTTGGGGGAGGGGACCTACAATGAGCAGTTCTTC.

The chain joins TRBV27 to TRBJ1-5; no clear D. Germline-derived CDR1 and CDR2 are MNHEY and SMNVEV (reference sequence). The CDR3 sequence is 15 residues long. Trimming stripped 3 bases from V and 2 bases from J, with 11 bases between. CDR3 bases: TGTGCCAGCAGTTTCGGTTCCACTGGCAATCAGCCCCAGCATTTT. Translation: CASSFGSTGNQPQHF.

V and J are TRBV27 and TRBJ2-2, with unresolved D. Per germline, CDR1 MNHEY and CDR2 SMNVEV (reference sequence). This CDR3 is built from 13 residues. V was clipped by 2 bases and J by 3 bases, with 4 bases between them. The CDR3, as DNA: TGTGCCAGCAGTTTACGGCACACCGGGGAGCTGTTTTTT. Protein product: CASSLRHTGELFF.

This chain uses TRBV6-5 with TRBJ1-6, with D unclear. Between the trimmed V and J ends, which lost 0 bases and 9 bases, there was a span of 18 bases. Per the germline V gene, CDR1 is MNHEY and CDR2 is SVGAGI. This CDR3 comprises 17 residues. The CDR3 loop is CASSYSYNGKSSSPLHF. DNA of the CDR3: TGTGCCAGCAGTTACTCGTATAACGGGAAGTCCAGTTCACCCCTCCACTTT.

CDR3 residues: CASSQDLAGPGTEAFF. The CDR3 coding sequence is TGCGCCAGCAGCCAAGATCTTGCAGGGCCGGGAACTGAAGCTTTCTTT. The chain joins TRBV4-1 to TRBJ1-1, with D perhaps TRBD1 (5 bases). The germline V gene encodes CDR1 MGHRA and CDR2 YSYEKL. V was clipped by 0 bases and J by 5 bases, with 16 bases between them. The CDR3 is 16 amino acids.

The chain has TRBV7-6 and TRBJ1-1, with 10 positions matching TRBD1. CDR3 size: 15 residues. The V gene end was trimmed by 4 bases and the J gene end by 4 bases; junction bases not matched to a gene: 6. Germline lookup yields CDR1 SGHVS and CDR2 FNYEAQ. The CDR3 is CASSWGTGAGTEAFF. The CDR3 DNA reads TGTGCCAGCAGCTGGGGGACAGGGGCTGGCACTGAAGCTTTCTTT.

This chain joins TRBV7-2 and TRBJ2-1, with 9 nucleotides matching TRBD2. Germline CDR1 SGHTA, CDR2 FQGNSA. J was trimmed by 2 bases and V by 3 bases; bases with no gene match: 11. The CDR3 loop spans 18 amino acids. CDR3 in amino acids: CASSLAHSAGGAYNEQFF. CDR3 sequence (DNA): TGTGCCAGCAGCTTGGCCCATTCAGCGGGAGGTGCCTACAATGAGCAGTTCTTC.

The CDR3 here is CASSPPVGGDLNYGYTF. CDR3 DNA: TGTGCCAGCAGTCCTCCGGTAGGGGGGGATCTTAACTATGGCTACACCTTC. The chain employs TRBV12-3 or TRBV12-4 and TRBJ1-2, with D maybe TRBD1 (6 bases). This CDR3 has 17 amino acids. The V end was cut by 5 bases, the J end by 1 base, with 20 bases between.

The rearrangement links TRBV12-3 or TRBV12-4 to TRBJ1-2, with D tentatively TRBD1 (6 bases). The germline V and J ends were trimmed by 3 bases and 4 bases, with 12 bases remaining between them. CDR3 length: 14 residues. The CDR3 region has the DNA TGTGCCAGCAGTTTCGGGGACACCTTCTATGGCTACACCTTC. Its translation is CASSFGDTFYGYTF.

The V call is TRBV4-1, the J call TRBJ1-5; 7 bases map to TRBD1. CDR1 is MGHRA and CDR2 is YSYEKL in the germline V gene. This CDR3 region has 14 residues. V shed 3 bases and J 4 bases; nucleotides not matched to a gene: 3. The CDR3 nucleotides are TGCGCCAGCAGCCAGGGACAGACTAATCAGCCCCAGCATTTT. Its protein is CASSQGQTNQPQHF.

The rearrangement links TRBV21-1 to TRBJ2-1; no DNA check was done on the table's D call, TRBD2. TRBV21-1 is labeled a pseudogene. This CDR3 is 13 amino acids long. CDR3 in amino acids: CASSKGLADEQFF. The CDR3 region has the DNA TGTGCCAGCAGCAAAGGACTAGCGGATGAGCAGTTCTTC.

Turning to this clonotype: At one end the junction does not follow the germline gene, possibly because of a read error. The chain employs TRBV7-6 and TRBJ2-1; 10 bases line up with TRBD2. The CDR3 is 14 amino acids. CDR1 is SGHVS and CDR2 is FNYEAQ in the germline V gene. The CDR3 coding sequence is TGTGCTAGCAGCGAGAGCGGGAGGGCCGGGATGCAGTTCTTC. Amino acid sequence: CASSESGRAGMQFF.

V usage is TRBV11-2 and J usage is TRBJ2-7, with D possibly TRBD2 on 6 matching bases. The ends were cut back, 3 bases at V and 3 bases at J, with 21 bases in the middle. The length of the CDR3 is 17 residues. Germline CDR1 is SGHAT and CDR2 is FQNNGV. Here the CDR3 reads CASSFGVSGRRSYEQYF. In DNA, the CDR3 is TGTGCCAGCAGCTTTGGCGTTAGCGGACGGAGGAGCTACGAGCAGTACTTC.

CDR3 loop: CAWSEGGASNQPQHF. The CDR3 region has the DNA TGTGCCTGGAGTGAGGGGGGGGCTAGCAATCAGCCCCAGCATTTT. The chain carries TRBV30 and TRBJ1-5, with a tentative D call TRBD1 (6 bases). The CDR3 extends over 15 amino acids. Germline CDR1 and CDR2: GTSNPN and SVGIG (reference sequence). The V and J ends lost 1 base and 0 bases respectively, with 10 bases between them. Full variable domain (remainder filled in from reference TRBV30 and TRBJ1-5): SQTIHQWPATLVQPVGSPLSLECTVEGTSNPNLYWYRQAAGRGLQLLFYSVGIGQISSEVPQNLSASRPQDRQFILSSKKLLLSDSGFYLCAWSEGGASNQPQHFGDGTRLSIL.

The V gene is TRBV4-1, the J gene TRBJ2-3, with 10 nucleotides matching TRBD2. The V gene's germline CDR1 is MGHRA and CDR2 YSYEKL. After removal of 4 bases from V and 0 bases from J, the junction contained 10 bases not matched to a gene. The CDR3 covers 18 residues. The CDR3 sequence is CASSPRDLAGVSTDTQYF. CDR3 in DNA: TGCGCCAGCAGCCCGCGAGATCTAGCGGGAGTAAGCACAGATACGCAGTATTTT.

The chain has TRBV28 and TRBJ2-3, with D possibly TRBD1 on 6 matching bases. Germline V gene data show CDR1 as MDHEN and CDR2 as SYDVKM. Between the trimmed V and J ends, which lost 5 bases and 2 bases, there was a span of 14 bases. CDR3 length: 15 amino acids. The CDR3 loop reads CASSIPPGATDTQYF. The CDR3 DNA reads as TGTGCCAGCAGTATCCCGCCAGGGGCCACAGATACGCAGTATTTT.

The chain carries TRBV6-1 and TRBJ2-3, with 7 bases aligning to TRBD1. Germline CDR1 reads MNHNS; CDR2 reads SASEGT. The V segment lost 8 bases and the J segment 2 bases; nucleotides outside the gene matches: 7. The CDR3 spans 14 residues. In DNA form, the CDR3 reads TGTGCCAGCGCTAGGGACAGTCTCACAGATACGCAGTATTTT. As protein: CASARDSLTDTQYF.

The chain has TRBV19 and TRBJ1-1; D is unresolved. Trimming removed 3 bases at V and 0 bases at J, with 8 bases between. Germline V gene lookup returns CDR1 LNHDA and CDR2 SQIVND (reference sequence). This CDR3 has 14 residues. The CDR3 reads CASSIEGLNTEAFF. CDR3 coding DNA: TGTGCCAGTAGTATTGAGGGATTGAACACTGAAGCTTTCTTT.

The chain is built from TRBV29-1 and TRBJ2-1, with D perhaps TRBD1 (6 bases). V lost 4 bases and J lost 5, with 6 bases in between. This CDR3 has 11 amino acids. Germline lookup yields CDR1 SQVTM and CDR2 ANQGSEA. This CDR3 reads CSVAGDNEQFF. CDR3 DNA sequence: TGCAGCGTTGCAGGGGACAATGAGCAGTTCTTC.

V gene TRBV7-9 combines with J gene TRBJ2-7; 8 bases align to TRBD1. The CDR3 sequence is 18 residues long. CDR1 and CDR2 (germline): SEHNR, FQNEAQ (reference sequence). The ends lost 1 base at V and 1 base at J; junction bases unmatched: 12. Written as DNA, the CDR3 is TGTGCCAGCAGCTTAGTTTGGCCTCGGACAGGGAGTTCCTACGAGCAGTACTTC. It is translated as CASSLVWPRTGSSYEQYF.

This clonotype turned up a few times. The rearrangement links TRBV20-1 to TRBJ2-7; 8 bases map to TRBD1. V lost 4 bases, J lost 6 bases, and 14 bases stayed unmatched. This CDR3 has 15 residues. Germline V gives CDR1 DFQATT, CDR2 SNEGSKA (reference sequence). CDR3 DNA sequence: TGCAGTGCTAACCCACGTGAGACAGGGGTGTTCGAGCAGTACTTC. This sequence encodes CSANPRETGVFEQYF.

On this clonotype: The junction departs from germline at one end; a sequencing error may be responsible. The DNA for the CDR3 is TGTGCCAGCAGCCCGCCTTTGGATTACGGGCAGTACTTC. Translating it yields CASSPPLDYGQYF. The chain is built from TRBV7-8 and TRBJ2-7; no reliable D call. CDR1 and CDR2 from the germline V gene are SGHVS and FQNEAQ. CDR3 length: 13 amino acids.

In nucleotides, the CDR3 is TGTGCCAGCGTTAGTAGACAGGGGCGTCGAGGCTACACCTTC. It codes for CASVSRQGRRGYTF. This sequence joins TRBV28 and TRBJ1-2, with TRBD1 matching over 8 bases. The V and J ends lost 8 bases and 8 bases, in that order; junction bases with no gene match: 13. In germline, CDR1 is MDHEN, CDR2 SYDVKM. The CDR3 has 14 amino acids.

The V and J genes are TRBV30 and TRBJ1-2, with no clear D. This CDR3 is 13 amino acids long. The V end was cut by 0 bases, the J end by 2 bases, with 7 bases between. From germline, CDR1 is GTSNPN and CDR2 SVGIG (reference sequence). The CDR3 DNA follows: TGTGCCTGGAGTGTACTGGGGAACTATGGCTACACCTTC. This encodes CAWSVLGNYGYTF.

The V call is TRBV27, the J call TRBJ2-1; no firm D call. The length of the CDR3 is 11 residues. The ends were cut back, 4 bases at V and 6 bases at J, with 4 bases in the middle. Germline V gene sequence: CDR1 MNHEY, CDR2 SMNVEV (reference sequence). CDR3 region: CASSYVNEQFF. In nucleotides, the CDR3 is TGTGCCAGCAGTTACGTCAATGAGCAGTTCTTC.

As regards this clonotype: One end of the junction does not line up with germline, which may come from a read error. The chain recombines TRBV27 with TRBJ2-5; D might be TRBD2 (6 bases). This CDR3 is 15 amino acids long. Germline V gene sequence: CDR1 MNHEY, CDR2 SMNVEV (reference sequence). The chain's CDR3 is CASSLRGARGEAQYF. The CDR3 DNA reads as TGTGCCAGCAGTTTACGCGGGGCTCGGGGAGAGGCCCAGTACTTC.

The chain couples TRBV20-1 to TRBJ1-2, with a tentative D call TRBD1 (6 bases). The length of the CDR3 is 13 residues. Deletions cut 3 bases from V and 4 bases from J, with 12 bases between. Germline assignment: CDR1 DFQATT and CDR2 SNEGSKA (reference sequence). The CDR3 here is CSARQGPVYGYTF. The CDR3 DNA sequence: TGCAGTGCTAGGCAGGGGCCGGTCTATGGCTACACCTTC.

The rearrangement links TRBV6-1 to TRBJ2-7; D perhaps matches TRBD1 (5 bases). The length of the CDR3 is 15 residues. Germline CDR1 is MNHNS and CDR2 is SASEGT. Trimming took off 1 base at V and 2 bases at J, with 12 bases between the two ends. This chain's CDR3 is CASSEGQTATYEQYF. In nucleotides, the CDR3 is TGTGCCAGCAGTGAAGGACAGACAGCAACCTACGAGCAGTACTTC.

The chain links TRBV12-3 or TRBV12-4 to TRBJ1-2; D not resolved. Trimming removed 8 bases at V and 6 bases at J, with 16 bases between. The CDR3 contains 13 residues. The CDR3 loop is CASSYLPGNGYTF. The DNA of the CDR3 is TGTGCCAGCTCCTACTTACCTGGAAATGGCTACACCTTC.

The chain couples TRBV29-1 to TRBJ2-2; 9 nucleotides agree with TRBD1. The length of the CDR3 is 15 residues. With V trimmed by 7 bases and J by 1 base, 7 bases remained unmatched. CDR1 and CDR2 (germline): SQVTM, ANQGSEA. CDR3 residues: CSALGGQGNTGELFF. The CDR3 DNA follows: TGCAGCGCATTGGGGGGACAGGGGAACACCGGGGAGCTGTTTTTT.

The CDR3 DNA reads TGTGCCATCAGTGAGTCGCGACAGGATAATGAGCAGTACTTC. It specifies CAISESRQDNEQYF. The gene calls are TRBV10-3 and TRBJ2-7, with TRBD1 as a possible D gene (6 bases). The CDR3 is 14 amino acids. Looked up from germline, CDR1 is ENHRY and CDR2 is SYGVKD. The V end lost 0 bases, the J end lost 7 bases, and 13 bases lay between the germline ends.